This TCR beta chain was identified during a study of T cell repertoires in cytomegalovirus infection. Study-level background: Selected CMV epitopes included recently identified HLA-C-restricted ones as well as well-studied HLA-B-restricted ones. Study-wide results and limits: In two of eight donors, the top clonotype was HLA-C-restricted CMV-specific.

From the reads, TCRdb called clonotypes with MiXCR, one entry per CDR3 protein. Here the sample spans about a million distinct CDR3 sequences, around 30% being singletons. Points on this clonotype: The antigen remains undetermined.

The V segment lost 6 bases and the J segment 8 bases; nucleotides outside the gene matches: 6. Germline lookup yields CDR1 MDHEN and CDR2 SYDVKM. CDR3 length: 13 residues. The input for sequencing was cultured CD8+ T cells from PBMCs, taken from culture after CMV antigen stimulation. The TCR was taken from a human donor in good health (CMV status not recorded). Some clones in this sample may be carry-over from other donors' samples. The J gene is TRBJ2-1, the V gene TRBV28, with TRBD1 identical over 8 bases. CDR3 loop: CASRETGDDEQFF. In nucleotides, the CDR3 is TGTGCCAGCAGGGAGACAGGGGACGATGAGCAGTTCTTC.